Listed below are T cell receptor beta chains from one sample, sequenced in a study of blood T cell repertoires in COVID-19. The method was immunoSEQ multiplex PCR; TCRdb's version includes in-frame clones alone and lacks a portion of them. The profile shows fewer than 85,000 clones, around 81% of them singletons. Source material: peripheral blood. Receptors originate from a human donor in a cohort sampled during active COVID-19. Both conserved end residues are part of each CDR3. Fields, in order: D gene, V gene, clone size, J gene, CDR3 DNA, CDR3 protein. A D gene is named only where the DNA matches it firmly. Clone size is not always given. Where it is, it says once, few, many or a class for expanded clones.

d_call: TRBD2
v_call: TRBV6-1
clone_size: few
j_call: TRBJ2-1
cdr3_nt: TGTGCCAGCAGTGTTGCGTCTAGCGGGGGAGTATATTACAATGAGCAGTTCTTC
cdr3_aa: CASSVASSGGVYYNEQFF

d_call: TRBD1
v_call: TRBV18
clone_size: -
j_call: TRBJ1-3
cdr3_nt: TGTGCCAGCTCACCCGGGACAGGGTCGTGGAACACCATATATTTT
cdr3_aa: CASSPGTGSWNTIYF

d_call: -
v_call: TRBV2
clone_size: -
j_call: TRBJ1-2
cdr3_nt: TGTGCCAGCAAGGGGGGGAATAACTATGGCTACACCTTC
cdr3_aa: CASKGGNNYGYTF

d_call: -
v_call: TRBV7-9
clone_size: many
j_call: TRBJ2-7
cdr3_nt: TGTGCCAGCAGTTCCGAGCGGCAGGGGCCCGGGTACGAGCAGTACTTC
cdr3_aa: CASSSERQGPGYEQYF

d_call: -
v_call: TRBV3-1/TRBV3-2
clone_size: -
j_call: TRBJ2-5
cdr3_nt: TGTGCCAGCAGCCTCCGACAGACGTACCAAGAAGAGACCCAGTACTTC
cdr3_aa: CASSLRQTYQEETQYF

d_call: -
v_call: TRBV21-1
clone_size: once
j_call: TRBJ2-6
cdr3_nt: TGTGCCAGCAGCAGTAACCGGTCCTCCTCTGGGGCCAACGTCCTGACTTTC
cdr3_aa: CASSSNRSSSGANVLTF

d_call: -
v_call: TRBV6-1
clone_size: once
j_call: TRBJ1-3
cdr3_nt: TGTGCCAGCAGTGAAAACAGGTTTTCGGGAAACACCATATATTTT
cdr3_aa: CASSENRFSGNTIYF

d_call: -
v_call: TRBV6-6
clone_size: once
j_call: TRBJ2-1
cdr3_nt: TGTGCCAGCAGCCCGGGGTACTACAATGAGCAGTTCTTC
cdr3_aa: CASSPGYYNEQFF

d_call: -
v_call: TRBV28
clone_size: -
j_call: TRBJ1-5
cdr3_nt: TGTGCCACCTTGTCGGGGGGAGATCAGCCCCAGCATTTT
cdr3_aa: CATLSGGDQPQHF

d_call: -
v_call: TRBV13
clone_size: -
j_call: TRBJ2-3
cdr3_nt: TGTGCCAGCAGCTTAGAGCGAGGCACAGATACGCAGTATTTT
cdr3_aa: CASSLERGTDTQYF

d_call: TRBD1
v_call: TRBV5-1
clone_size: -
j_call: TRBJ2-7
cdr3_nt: TGCGCCAGCAGCTTGGGACAGGGGGTCCACGAGCAGTACTTC
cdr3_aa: CASSLGQGVHEQYF

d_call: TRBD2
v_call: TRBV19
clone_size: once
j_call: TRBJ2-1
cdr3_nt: TGTGCCAGTAGTATAGGCGGGGGCTCCTACAATGAGCAGTTCTTC
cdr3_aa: CASSIGGGSYNEQFF

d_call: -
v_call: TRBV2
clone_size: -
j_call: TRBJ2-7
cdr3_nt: TGTGCCAGCAGTGGGGTCGGGGAGCAGTACTTC
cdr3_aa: CASSGVGEQYF

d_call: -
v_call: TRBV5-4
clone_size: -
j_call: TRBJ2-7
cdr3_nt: TGTGCCAGCAGCTTGGGGTTCCAGGGATTGGAGTACTTC
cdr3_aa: CASSLGFQGLEYF

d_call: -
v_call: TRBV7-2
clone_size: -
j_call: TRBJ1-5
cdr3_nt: TGTGCCAGCAGTTACAATAGCAATCAGCCCCAGCATTTT
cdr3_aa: CASSYNSNQPQHF

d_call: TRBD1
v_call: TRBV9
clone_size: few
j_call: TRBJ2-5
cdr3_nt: TGTGCCAGCAGCAGAACTACAGGGGGCGCGGCGGAGACCCAGTACTTC
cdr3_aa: CASSRTTGGAAETQYF

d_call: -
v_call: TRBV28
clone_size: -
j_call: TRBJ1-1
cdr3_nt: TGTGCCAGCTGTCCGGTGGGCAGGGTGGCCACTGAAGCTTTCTTT
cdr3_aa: CASCPVGRVATEAFF